These 18 T cell receptor beta chains share one sample of origin, sequenced in a study of T cell responses to AZD1222 COVID-19 vaccine. Measured with immunoSEQ multiplex PCR; TCRdb has only the in-frame clones, and not every one. Of 84,000 or so clones in the sample, roughly nine tenths are singletons; the top ten hold roughly 32%. Sequenced here: peripheral blood, sampled on day 0 of AZD1222 vaccination. Receptors were obtained from an adult in good health.

The chain recombines TRBV6-2 or TRBV6-3 with TRBJ1-5; D remains ambiguous. The CDR3 runs 14 residues. Germline V lookup: CDR1 MNHEY, CDR2 SVGEGT. Deletions cut 6 bases from V and 6 bases from J, with 15 bases between. The CDR3 DNA follows: TGTGCCAGCAGCCACGACGGTTGGAGTCAGCCCCAGCATTTT. This translates into CASSHDGWSQPQHF.

The rearrangement links TRBV28 to TRBJ2-5; D uncertain. The CDR3 runs 14 residues. CDR1 is MDHEN and CDR2 is SYDVKM in the germline V gene. Trimming left V 1 base short and J 1 base short, with 7 bases between. CDR3 nucleotides: TGTGCCAGCAGTTTATCTGACTCCCAAGAGACCCAGTACTTC. It codes for CASSLSDSQETQYF.

This rearrangement joins TRBV7-2 to TRBJ1-1; D not certain. From germline, CDR1 is SGHTA and CDR2 FQGNSA. The CDR3 totals 17 residues. V was pared by 1 base and J by 2 bases, with 17 bases between. The CDR3 loop reads CASSLVGGAGGNTEAFF. DNA of the CDR3: TGTGCCAGCAGCTTAGTCGGTGGTGCGGGAGGAAACACTGAAGCTTTCTTT.

This chain joins TRBV19 and TRBJ2-5; 12 bases are a match to TRBD2. J lost 4 bases, V lost 0 bases, and 0 bases had no gene match. The CDR3 totals 15 residues. CDR1 is LNHDA, CDR2 SQIVND, per germline (reference sequence). CDR3 DNA: TGTGCCAGTAGTATAGAACTAGCGGGAGGAGAGACCCAGTACTTC. It encodes CASSIELAGGETQYF.

V is TRBV9 and J is TRBJ2-1, with 10 bases that match TRBD2. The CDR3 covers 15 residues. The germline V gene has CDR1 SGDLS and CDR2 YYNGEE. The V gene end was trimmed by 4 bases and the J gene end by 7 bases; junction bases not matched to a gene: 8. The CDR3 DNA is TGTGCCAGCAGCCAGGGGAGCGGGAGGGCGAATGAGCAGTTCTTC. Protein product: CASSQGSGRANEQFF.

This clone is a singleton in its sample. This rearrangement joins TRBV28 to TRBJ2-1, with TRBD2 matching 8 bases. The V gene end was trimmed by 6 bases and the J gene end by 0 bases; junction bases not matched to a gene: 4. Germline values: CDR1 MDHEN, CDR2 SYDVKM. The CDR3 is 15 amino acids. CDR3 residues: CASRDLAGSYNEQFF. CDR3 sequence (DNA): TGTGCCAGCAGGGACCTAGCGGGCTCCTACAATGAGCAGTTCTTC. The entire variable domain, with the rest obtained from reference TRBV28 and TRBJ2-1, is as follows: DVKVTQSSRYLVKRTGEKVFLECVQDMDHENMFWYRQDPGLGLRLIYFSYDVKMKEKGDIPEGYSVSREKKERFSLILESASTNQTSMYLCASRDLAGSYNEQFFGPGTRLTVL.

The V and J genes are TRBV6-5 and TRBJ2-3; TRBD1 matches at 8 bases. The germline V gene has CDR1 MNHEY and CDR2 SVGAGI. This CDR3 contains 15 residues. V gave up 3 bases and J gave up 4 bases; unmatched junction bases: 6. The CDR3 nucleotides are TGTGCCAGCAGTTATGGACAGGGAGGCCCAGATACGCAGTATTTT. Translation: CASSYGQGGPDTQYF.

This clone has only one observation. CDR3 DNA sequence: TGTGCCAGCAGTGAAGGTGGCACGAGCACAGATACGCAGTATTTT. This encodes CASSEGGTSTDTQYF. The V call is TRBV2, the J call TRBJ2-3; D uncertain. V was trimmed by 1 base and J by 0 bases, leaving 8 bases between them. This CDR3 contains 15 residues. Germline V lookup: CDR1 SNHLY, CDR2 FYNNEI.

V and J are TRBV10-1 and TRBJ2-2; D might be TRBD1 or TRBD2, each matching 5 bases. Trimming shortened V by 5 bases and J by 1 base, and 14 bases separated the two germline ends. This CDR3 has 16 amino acids. In germline, CDR1 is WNHNN, CDR2 SYGVQD (reference sequence). This CDR3 is CASSRFGTENTGELFF. In nucleotides, the CDR3 is TGCGCCAGCAGTCGCTTTGGGACGGAGAACACCGGGGAGCTGTTTTTT.

The rearrangement uses TRBV5-4 and TRBJ2-7, with 10 bases fitting TRBD1. V lost 4 bases to trimming and J lost 0 bases; unmatched junction nucleotides: 10. Germline V lookup: CDR1 SGHNT, CDR2 YYREEE (reference sequence). The CDR3 spans 17 residues. CDR3 sequence: CASSADPTGGLSYEQYF. The DNA of the CDR3 is TGTGCCAGCAGCGCCGACCCGACAGGGGGCCTCTCCTACGAGCAGTACTTC.

CDR3 in amino acids: CASRGLSNQPQHF. CDR3 in DNA: TGTGCCAGCAGGGGGCTTAGCAATCAGCCCCAGCATTTT. The J gene is TRBJ1-5, the V gene TRBV28; D may be TRBD1 (5 bases). The ends were cut back, 6 bases at V and 0 bases at J, with 6 bases in the middle. Germline V gene data show CDR1 as MDHEN and CDR2 as SYDVKM. The CDR3 contains 13 residues.

CDR3 DNA: TGTGCCAGTAGTATAGTAACCAGGACAACTGAAGCTTTCTTT. Translation: CASSIVTRTTEAFF. This sequence joins TRBV19 and TRBJ1-1; D is possibly TRBD1 (5 bases). The CDR3 spans 14 residues. Trimming removed 1 base from V and 5 bases from J, with 11 bases in between. Germline CDR1 LNHDA, CDR2 SQIVND (reference sequence).

The chain combines TRBV2 with TRBJ2-3, with D unclear. The CDR3 consists of 12 residues. Germline CDR1 reads SNHLY; CDR2 reads FYNNEI. V was trimmed by 8 bases and J by 4 bases, leaving 10 bases between them. The CDR3 DNA is TGTGCCAGCGGCTATGGGCCAGATACGCAGTATTTT. Its translation is CASGYGPDTQYF.

This chain links TRBV4-2 with TRBJ1-3; D call uncertain. V lost 0 bases and J 1 base, leaving 7 bases between the germline ends. The CDR3 covers 15 residues. Germline CDR1 LGHNA, CDR2 YNFKEQ. CDR3: CASSQEAFSGNTIYF. For the CDR3, the DNA is TGTGCCAGCAGCCAAGAGGCCTTTTCTGGAAACACCATATATTTT.

V usage is TRBV3-1 (or the pseudogene TRBV3-2) and J usage is TRBJ1-2, with no clear D. The V end was cut by 1 base, the J end by 4 bases, with 7 bases between. Germline V gene lookup returns CDR1 LGHDT and CDR2 YNNKEL (reference sequence). This CDR3 is 13 amino acids long. CDR3: CASSQGGSYGYTF. CDR3 nucleotides: TGTGCCAGCAGCCAAGGGGGATCCTATGGCTACACCTTC.

CDR3 DNA: TGCAGTGCGTGGAACACTGAAGCTTTCTTT. It specifies CSAWNTEAFF. The gene calls are TRBV20-1 and TRBJ1-1; D is ambiguous. Germline values: CDR1 DFQATT, CDR2 SNEGSKA (reference sequence). The V end lost 6 bases, the J end lost 1 base, and 3 bases lay between the germline ends. The CDR3 has 10 amino acids.

The gene calls are TRBV6-5 and TRBJ2-7; D ambiguous. The V end was cut by 0 bases, the J end by 6 bases, with 12 bases between. Germline CDR1 MNHEY, CDR2 SVGAGI. The CDR3 extends over 14 amino acids. CDR3 DNA sequence: TGTGCCAGCAGTTACTCTCGGGCGAAGGGCGAGCAGTACTTC. Encoded protein: CASSYSRAKGEQYF.

This clone was counted a few times. The chain carries TRBV24-1 and TRBJ2-2, with unresolved D. The CDR3 is 12 residues long. Germline V CDR1 and CDR2: KGHDR, SFDVKD. V was pared by 5 bases and J by 5 bases, with 5 bases between. CDR3 coding DNA: TGTGCCACCAGTGGGAGTACCGGGGAGCTGTTTTTT. Its translation is CATSGSTGELFF.